Sequencing of this TCR beta chain was carried out in a study of cytomegalovirus exposure and HLA in healthy donors. Study-level background: Early release data held 85 million or so unique TCRs from HLA-typed donors. Study observations and caveats: The listing of some 170 TCR beta chains classed them as cytomegalovirus-associated. The later analysis indicated that the majority of CMV-associated TCR beta chains appeared HLA-restricted. Donor immune exposure was known only as CMV serostatus.

The CDR3 runs 15 residues. Trimming took 4 bases from V and 5 from J; bases not matched to a gene: 10. The germline gives CDR1 SGDLS, CDR2 YYNGEE. The study ran its PCR with 60 Vbeta and 13 Jbeta primers. Sequenced by immunoSEQ multiplex PCR; TCRdb stores in-frame clones only, minus some. The sample shows around 41,000 clones, roughly half of them seen only once. This clone was counted a few times. Its antigen is unknown. This TCR was recovered from a man aged 60 to 69 in good health and CMV-seronegative. Specimen: PBMCs. V is TRBV9 and J is TRBJ2-5; 8 nucleotides match TRBD1. The CDR3 DNA follows: TGTGCCAGCAGCACAGGGACAGGCCGGGCGGAGACCCAGTACTTC. This translates into CASSTGTGRAETQYF.